Below, 18 T cell receptor beta chains from the same sample are listed, as sequenced in a study of blood T cell repertoires in COVID-19. Only in-frame clones appear in the TCRdb table, and some are missing; sequencing was by immunoSEQ multiplex PCR. The sample lists 150,000 to 200,000 clones, around nine tenths occurring once. The specimen was peripheral blood. These receptors came from a human donor in a cohort sampled during active COVID-19.

The gene calls are TRBV7-9 and TRBJ2-3, with 9 bases matching TRBD2. V lost 5 bases and J lost 4; bases outside the gene matches: 10. Germline V lookup: CDR1 SEHNR, CDR2 FQNEAQ (reference sequence). The CDR3 extends over 16 amino acids. For the CDR3, the DNA is TGTGCCAGCAGCATCAATAGCGGGAGTCACGCAGATACGCAGTATTTT. The encoded protein is CASSINSGSHADTQYF.

This clone was picked up one time. This chain connects TRBV9 to TRBJ1-2, with a tentative D call TRBD1 (6 bases). From germline, CDR1 is SGDLS and CDR2 YYNGEE. The CDR3 runs 14 residues. Trimming shortened V by 0 bases and J by 3 bases, and 9 bases separated the two germline ends. The CDR3, as DNA: TGTGCCAGCAGCGTAGCTGGACAGCACTATGGCTACACCTTC. This codes for CASSVAGQHYGYTF.

CDR3 coding DNA: TGTGCCAGCAGTAGGGACAGGAGCACAGATACGCAGTATTTT. Translation gives CASSRDRSTDTQYF. The rearrangement links TRBV27 to TRBJ2-3; 8 nucleotides agree with TRBD1. This CDR3 comprises 14 residues. Trimming cost V 5 bases and J 0 bases; bases outside gene matches: 1. Germline V gives CDR1 MNHEY, CDR2 SMNVEV (reference sequence).

V usage is TRBV7-2 and J usage is TRBJ2-7, with 8 positions matching TRBD1. The CDR3 loop spans 14 amino acids. Trimming removed 6 bases from V and 6 bases from J; junction bases left unmatched: 10. The germline CDR1 and CDR2 sequences are SGHTA and FQGNSA. CDR3 nucleotides: TGTGCCAGCAGTCCTGGGACAGGCCCCGGCGAGCAGTACTTC. This encodes CASSPGTGPGEQYF.

The chain couples TRBV7-9 to TRBJ2-5, with 8 bases aligning to TRBD1. The CDR3 covers 16 residues. V was clipped by 2 bases and J by 2 bases; unmatched bases: 7. Germline CDR1 and CDR2: SEHNR and FQNEAQ (reference sequence). The CDR3 reads CASSLLGQAVQETQYF. Written as DNA, the CDR3 is TGTGCCAGCAGCTTATTGGGACAGGCGGTACAAGAGACCCAGTACTTC.

The chain uses TRBV2 and TRBJ2-7, with 7 bases that match TRBD2. After removal of 2 bases from V and 4 bases from J, the junction contained 5 bases not matched to a gene. The CDR3 sequence is 14 residues long. From germline, CDR1 is SNHLY and CDR2 FYNNEI. The CDR3 DNA reads TGTGCCAGCAGTGAACGGCAGGGAGGGTACGAGCAGTACTTC. It specifies CASSERQGGYEQYF.

The CDR3 nucleotides are TGTGCCAGCAGCTTGGATGCGACAGGTGCATATTCACCCCTCCACTTT. Protein sequence: CASSLDATGAYSPLHF. This chain joins TRBV5-5 and TRBJ1-6; D might be TRBD1 (6 bases). V lost 0 bases and J lost 8, with 15 bases in between. Germline V gives CDR1 SGHKS, CDR2 YYEKEE (reference sequence). The CDR3 is 16 residues long.

The CDR3 loop is CASSSPGVTGNTIYF. CDR3 DNA: TGTGCCAGCAGTTCCCCGGGGGTGACGGGAAACACCATATATTTT. The V call is TRBV6-5, the J call TRBJ1-3; possible D gene TRBD1, 5 bases. The CDR3 loop spans 15 amino acids. Germline lookup yields CDR1 MNHEY and CDR2 SVGAGI. V was shortened by 4 bases and J by 4 bases, with 14 bases between the two germline ends.

This CDR3 reads CASSAASGGTYEQYF. DNA for the CDR3: TGTGCCAGCAGCGCGGCTAGCGGGGGTACCTACGAGCAGTACTTC. The V call is TRBV14, the J call TRBJ2-7; 10 bases are a match to TRBD2. In germline, CDR1 is SGHDN, CDR2 FVKESK. V dropped 5 bases and J dropped 2; count of bases not matched to a gene: 6. The CDR3 runs 15 residues.

This rearrangement joins TRBV11-3 to TRBJ1-3; D is uncertain. Germline V gene data show CDR1 as SGHNT and CDR2 as YENEEA. V dropped 2 bases and J dropped 1 base, with 12 bases sitting between them. CDR3 length equals 16 residues. Here the CDR3 reads CASSLNTVWSGNTIYF. CDR3 in DNA: TGTGCCAGCAGCTTAAACACCGTCTGGTCTGGAAACACCATATATTTT.

This clone has just a few counts. The J gene is TRBJ1-2, the V gene TRBV2, with D perhaps matching TRBD1 (6 bases). Germline V gives CDR1 SNHLY, CDR2 FYNNEI. V gave up 2 bases and J gave up 0 bases, with 10 bases separating them. The CDR3 spans 15 residues. CDR3 protein: CASSEQGITNYGYTF. For the CDR3, the DNA is TGTGCCAGCAGTGAACAGGGGATCACTAACTATGGCTACACCTTC.

The chain couples TRBV19 to TRBJ2-5; the match to TRBD1 covers 11 bases. Germline assignment: CDR1 LNHDA and CDR2 SQIVND (reference sequence). The CDR3 runs 15 residues. The V segment lost 3 bases and the J segment 5 bases; nucleotides outside the gene matches: 5. The CDR3 here is CASSMAGQGGETQYF. The CDR3 nucleotides read TGTGCCAGTAGTATGGCGGGACAGGGGGGGGAGACCCAGTACTTC.

V and J are TRBV6-5 and TRBJ1-3, with 7 positions matching TRBD1. The CDR3 extends over 14 amino acids. The J segment lost 9 bases and the V segment lost 6 bases, leaving 11 bases of the junction unmatched. Per germline, CDR1 MNHEY and CDR2 SVGAGI. DNA for the CDR3: TGTGCCAGCAGCTTAGACAGGGTAGAAACCACCATATATTTT. Amino acids: CASSLDRVETTIYF.

The V and J genes are TRBV19 and TRBJ2-1; 13 nucleotides match TRBD2. The V gene's germline CDR1 is LNHDA and CDR2 SQIVND (reference sequence). CDR3 length: 16 amino acids. With 2 bases clipped from V and 8 bases from J, the junction kept 6 bases outside the gene matches. The CDR3 spells CASSIIGTSGKDEQFF. In nucleotides, the CDR3 is TGTGCCAGTAGTATAATCGGGACTAGCGGGAAGGATGAGCAGTTCTTC.

The table lists this clone with a count of one. J is TRBJ2-7 and V is TRBV28; D unresolved. The germline V and J ends were trimmed by 1 base and 7 bases, with 8 bases remaining between them. Per the germline V gene, CDR1 is MDHEN and CDR2 is SYDVKM. The CDR3 sequence is 12 residues long. Here the CDR3 DNA reads TGTGCCAGCAGTTTATCTGTCAGGGAGCAGTACTTC. It specifies CASSLSVREQYF.

The J gene is TRBJ2-7, the V gene TRBV3-1 (or the pseudogene TRBV3-2); D ambiguous. CDR1 is LGHDT, CDR2 YNNKEL, per germline (reference sequence). The ends were cut back, 1 base at V and 0 bases at J, with 10 bases in the middle. This CDR3 has 15 residues. As DNA, the CDR3 is TGTGCCAGCAGCCAAGGACTCCTGTCCTCCTACGAGCAGTACTTC. This translates into CASSQGLLSSYEQYF.

The chain combines TRBV3-1 (or the pseudogene TRBV3-2) with TRBJ1-5, with D hard to call. The CDR3 length is 15 residues. V was cut by 0 bases and J by 5 bases, with 11 bases left in between. The germline CDR1 and CDR2 sequences are LGHDT and YNNKEL (reference sequence). The CDR3 sequence is CASSQDAGAYQPQHF. For the CDR3, the DNA is TGTGCCAGCAGCCAAGATGCGGGAGCTTATCAGCCCCAGCATTTT.

This clone was observed once. This chain connects TRBV6-6 to TRBJ2-1; D is perhaps TRBD1 (7 bases). The CDR3 spans 16 residues. Trimming cost V 2 bases and J 8 bases, with 19 bases left between them. The germline V gene encodes CDR1 MNHNY and CDR2 SVGAGI (reference sequence). Here the CDR3 DNA reads TGTGCCAGCAGTTACCTACCCGCGGCGGGACAGTATGAGCAGTTCTTC. Amino acid sequence: CASSYLPAAGQYEQFF.